This TCR beta chain is from a study of response to subunit inactivated influenza vaccine. This clonotype was counted a few times. Its antigen is not known. One entry per CDR3 protein, called by TCRdb with MiXCR from the RT-PCR reads. The sample carries about 700,000 distinct CDR3 sequences, 12% to 15% recorded once. V was clipped by 5 bases and J by 3 bases; unmatched bases: 10. This CDR3 has 15 residues. Germline V gives CDR1 MDHEN, CDR2 SYDVKM. Study observations and caveats: Each seasonal influenza vaccination recruits few new T cells, the authors suggested.

This clonotype was sampled from a man in his fifties or sixties who received an inactivated influenza vaccine. This chain joins TRBV28 and TRBJ2-7, with 7 bases identical to TRBD1. The sequences come from PBMCs from blood, collected 14 days before vaccination. This CDR3 reads CASSLGYGTVYEQYF. The CDR3 DNA reads as TGTGCCAGCAGTCTAGGGTACGGGACAGTCTACGAGCAGTACTTC.